This T cell receptor (beta chain) was identified during a study of identical twins. TCRdb used MiXCR to reprocess the 5' RACE reads, holding one entry per CDR3 protein. Of a few hundred thousand distinct CDR3 sequences in the sample, roughly 8% were seen once. Germline assignment: CDR1 SQVTM and CDR2 ANQGSEA. The V gene lost 6 bases and the J gene lost 5 bases, with 15 bases spanning the gap. This CDR3 region has 13 residues. Study-level results: An excess of low generation probability was shown by twin-shared out-of-frame alpha sequences.

This clonotype was seen many times. Its specificity is not known. The sample was also linked to a second study, of yellow fever vaccine responses in identical twins.

The genes are TRBV29-1 and TRBJ2-3; TRBD1 or TRBD2 may be the D gene (5 bases each). The sequence came from a woman younger than 30 in good health. Sequencing was carried out using CD8+ T cells sorted from blood. This chain's CDR3 is CSVLPGARDTQYF. As DNA, the CDR3 is TGCAGCGTACTCCCCGGGGCGCGAGATACGCAGTATTTT.